What follows are 8 T cell receptor beta chains derived from one specimen sequenced in a study of CD8 T cells in ankylosing spondylitis. Regarding the study as a whole: Several highly homologous variants made up a TCR beta motif, and this motif appeared characteristic of ankylosing spondylitis blood.

In TCRdb, the 5' RACE reads were re-called with MiXCR into one record per CDR3 protein. The sample shows hundreds of thousands of distinct CDR3 sequences, roughly a quarter of them seen only once. These receptors lack a known antigen. What was sequenced was blood, either unsorted or a sorted T cell fraction (not recorded which). These receptors were obtained from a male donor with ankylosing spondylitis.

This clonotype was picked up a small number of times. The CDR3 here is CSVVISSGSVTGELFF. DNA for the CDR3: TGCAGCGTGGTTATCTCTAGCGGGAGTGTCACCGGGGAGCTGTTTTTT. The chain employs TRBV29-1 and TRBJ2-2; the match to TRBD2 covers 10 bases. CDR3 length: 16 amino acids. The germline gives CDR1 SQVTM, CDR2 ANQGSEA. After removal of 6 bases from V and 4 bases from J, the junction contained 11 bases not matched to a gene.

This chain uses TRBV28 with TRBJ2-7; 12 bases line up with TRBD2. Germline assignment: CDR1 MDHEN and CDR2 SYDVKM. The CDR3 consists of 16 residues. After removal of 1 base from V and 7 bases from J, the junction contained 8 bases not matched to a gene. Here the CDR3 DNA reads TGTGCCAGCAGTTTATCTCTAGCGGGAGGGCCGGGAGAGCAGTACTTC. Protein sequence: CASSLSLAGGPGEQYF.

The chain is built from TRBV3-1 and TRBJ1-2; D uncertain. This CDR3 has 10 amino acids. Germline V CDR1 and CDR2: LGHDT, YNNKEL (reference sequence). Trimming shortened V by 3 bases and J by 8 bases, and 4 bases separated the two germline ends. The chain's CDR3 is CASSQQGYTF. The CDR3 nucleotides are TGTGCCAGCAGCCAGCAAGGCTACACCTTC.

The J gene is TRBJ2-3, the V gene TRBV5-1, with a possible D match to TRBD1 (5 bases). V was cut by 5 bases and J by 3 bases, with 16 bases left in between. This CDR3 contains 15 residues. Germline lookup yields CDR1 SGHRS and CDR2 YFSETQ. The CDR3 loop is CASRADRDFTDTQYF. The CDR3 nucleotides are TGCGCCAGCAGAGCTGACAGAGACTTTACAGATACGCAGTATTTT.

The table lists this clonotype with a few counts. V is TRBV5-1 and J is TRBJ2-1; 7 bases map to TRBD1. CDR3 length equals 14 residues. Germline V gene lookup returns CDR1 SGHRS and CDR2 YFSETQ. The V segment lost 3 bases and the J segment 7 bases; nucleotides outside the gene matches: 7. CDR3 nucleotides: TGCGCCAGCAGCTCTATGACAGGGCGAAATGAGCAGTTCTTC. Its translation: CASSSMTGRNEQFF.

The chain links TRBV3-1 to TRBJ2-1; D may be TRBD2 (5 bases). Germline assignment: CDR1 LGHDT and CDR2 YNNKEL (reference sequence). Trimming removed 0 bases at V and 8 bases at J, with 11 bases between. The CDR3 loop spans 14 amino acids. CDR3 amino acids: CASSQDRTSDEQFF. The DNA of the CDR3 is TGTGCCAGCAGCCAAGATAGGACTTCCGATGAGCAGTTCTTC.

This clonotype was seen only a few times. The chain couples TRBV11-3 to TRBJ1-1, with 7 bases fitting TRBD1. V was clipped by 5 bases and J by 3 bases; unmatched bases: 6. CDR1 SGHNT and CDR2 YENEEA come from the germline V gene. This CDR3 is built from 14 residues. In DNA form, the CDR3 reads TGTGCCAGCAGCAGGGGGCCCGTGGACACTGAAGCTTTCTTT. Translating gives CASSRGPVDTEAFF. Together with reference TRBV11-3 and TRBJ1-1, the CDR3 gives the full variable domain: EAGVVQSPRYKIIEKKQPVAFWCNPISGHNTLYWYLQNLGQGPELLIRYENEEAVDDSQLPKDRFSAERLKGVDSTLKIQPAELGDSAVYLCASSRGPVDTEAFFGQGTRLTVV.

The chain is built from TRBV6-1 and TRBJ1-1, with a possible D match to TRBD1 (6 bases). CDR1 and CDR2 from the germline V gene are MNHNS and SASEGT. The germline V and J ends were trimmed by 4 bases and 3 bases, with 12 bases remaining between them. The length of the CDR3 is 14 residues. In DNA form, the CDR3 reads TGTGCCAGCAGTGCGGACAGATGGGACACTGAAGCTTTCTTT. This codes for CASSADRWDTEAFF.